A single T cell receptor (beta chain) is shown here with its context. The sample's treatment: randomized to nivolumab then ipilimumab (arm A) or the reverse (arm B). The data were produced by immunoSEQ multiplex PCR, yet TCRdb's version contains in-frame clones alone and is incomplete. The sample has around 12,000 clones, over 60% seen once. This entry is derived from a study of sequential checkpoint blockade in melanoma. The length of the CDR3 is 13 residues. Trimming took off 2 bases at V and 3 bases at J, with 8 bases between the two ends. Germline V gene lookup returns CDR1 MGHRA and CDR2 YSYEKL. This material consisted of CD8+ T cells sorted from blood (inferred from file names), taken from a patient given nivolumab and ipilimumab in sequence. The genes are TRBV4-1 and TRBJ2-7, with D uncertain. This clonotype was sampled from a human donor with melanoma. The CDR3 spells CASSQSRLYEQYF. CDR3 DNA: TGCGCCAGCAGCCAAAGTCGACTCTACGAGCAGTACTTC.